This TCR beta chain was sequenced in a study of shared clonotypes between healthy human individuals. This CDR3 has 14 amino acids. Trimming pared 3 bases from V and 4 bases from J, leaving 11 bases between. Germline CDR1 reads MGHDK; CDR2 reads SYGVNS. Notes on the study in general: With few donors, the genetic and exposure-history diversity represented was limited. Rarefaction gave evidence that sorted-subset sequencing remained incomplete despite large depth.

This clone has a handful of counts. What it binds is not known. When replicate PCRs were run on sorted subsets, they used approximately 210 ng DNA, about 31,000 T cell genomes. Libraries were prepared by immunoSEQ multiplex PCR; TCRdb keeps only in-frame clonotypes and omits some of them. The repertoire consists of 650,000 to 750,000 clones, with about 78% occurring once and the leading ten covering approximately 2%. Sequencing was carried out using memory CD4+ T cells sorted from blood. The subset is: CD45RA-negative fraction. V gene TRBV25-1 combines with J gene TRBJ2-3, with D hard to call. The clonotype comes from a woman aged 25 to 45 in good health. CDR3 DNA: TGTGCCAGCAGTGAGGGCGGCTTGTCAGATACGCAGTATTTT. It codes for CASSEGGLSDTQYF.